This entry features one T cell receptor beta chain sequence. What it binds is not known. Noted time point: cycle 4 day 1 (C4D1), after six to seven weeks of nivolumab. Each of the patients experienced relapse following autologous stem cell transplantation, and their brentuximab vedotin exposure differed. Sequenced by immunoSEQ multiplex PCR; TCRdb stores in-frame clones only, minus some. Of around 60,000 clones in the sample, 70% to 90% are singletons; the top ten hold 6.5% to 9%. The record originates from a study of PD-1 blockade in classical Hodgkin lymphoma. Trimming left V 7 bases short and J 7 bases short, with 14 bases between. This CDR3 region has 13 residues. Germline CDR1 WSHSY, CDR2 SAAADI. Whole-study findings and limits: It was among complete responders that baseline diversity resembled that of newly diagnosed patients. Baseline TCR diversity was reportedly lower in newly diagnosed patients than healthy donors.

This rearrangement joins TRBV10-2 to TRBJ2-1; the D call may be TRBD1 or TRBD2 (6 bases each). Sequencing used peripheral blood mononuclear cells (PBMCs), obtained before the fourth cycle of nivolumab. The receptor was isolated from a human donor with classical Hodgkin lymphoma. CDR3 coding DNA: TGCGCCAGCAATGTGGGGGGCCAGAATGAGCAGTTCTTC. This codes for CASNVGGQNEQFF.